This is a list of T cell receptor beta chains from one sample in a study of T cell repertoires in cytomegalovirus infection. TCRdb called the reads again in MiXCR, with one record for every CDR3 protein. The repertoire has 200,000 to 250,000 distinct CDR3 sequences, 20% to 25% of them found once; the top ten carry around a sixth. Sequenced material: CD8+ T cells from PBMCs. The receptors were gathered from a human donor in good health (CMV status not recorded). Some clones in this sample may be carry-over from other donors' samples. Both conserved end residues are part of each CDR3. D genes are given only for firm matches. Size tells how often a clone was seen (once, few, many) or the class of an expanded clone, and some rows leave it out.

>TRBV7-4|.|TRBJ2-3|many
CASSLGTGTPADTQYF
TGTGCCAGCAGCTTGGGGACCGGGACTCCGGCAGATACGCAGTATTTT
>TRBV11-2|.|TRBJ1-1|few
CASSLDHGEWDTEAFF
TGTGCCAGCAGCTTAGATCACGGGGAGTGGGACACTGAAGCTTTCTTT
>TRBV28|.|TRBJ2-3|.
CASSLYPGRSSTDTQYF
TGTGCCAGCAGTTTATACCCCGGGCGGTCTAGCACAGATACGCAGTATTTT
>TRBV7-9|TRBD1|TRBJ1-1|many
CASNLGQLKRIF
TGTGCCAGCAACTTGGGACAGCTGAAGCGAATCTTT
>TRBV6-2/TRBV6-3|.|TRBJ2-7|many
CASSPVGTASYEQYF
TGTGCCAGCAGTCCAGTAGGGACGGCTTCGTACGAGCAGTACTTC
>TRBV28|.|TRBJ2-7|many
CASGDPYEQYF
TGTGCCTCAGGGGATCCCTACGAGCAGTACTTC
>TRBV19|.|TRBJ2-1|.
CASRKDSGTLDYNEQFF
TGTGCCAGTAGAAAGGATTCGGGGACCTTAGACTACAATGAGCAGTTCTTC
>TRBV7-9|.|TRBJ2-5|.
CASSSNWGDQETQYF
TGTGCCAGCAGCTCCAATTGGGGCGACCAAGAGACCCAGTACTTC
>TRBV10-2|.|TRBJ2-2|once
CASSGQGRTGELFF
TGCGCCAGCAGTGGGCAGGGGCGTACCGGGGAGCTGTTTTTT
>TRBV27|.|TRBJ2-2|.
CAALDGTGELFF
TGTGCCGCCCTAGATGGCACCGGGGAGCTGTTTTTT
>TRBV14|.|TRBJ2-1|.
CASSQLGGISYNEQFF
TGTGCCAGCAGCCAACTGGGGGGAATTTCCTACAATGAGCAGTTCTTC
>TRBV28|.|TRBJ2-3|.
CASSFLGELGTDTQYF
TGTGCCAGCAGTTTCTTGGGGGAATTAGGCACAGATACGCAGTATTTT
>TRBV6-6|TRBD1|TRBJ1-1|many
CASSYTGGKDTEAFF
TGTGCCAGCAGTTACACAGGGGGGAAGGACACTGAAGCTTTCTTT
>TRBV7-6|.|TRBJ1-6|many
CASSLGGGFGSPLHF
TGTGCCAGCAGCTTGGGGGGGGGGTTCGGCTCACCCCTCCACTTT
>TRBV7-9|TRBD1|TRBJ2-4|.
CASSHAGDSIKLNF
TGTGCCAGCAGCCATGCCGGGGACAGTATAAAGTTAAACTTC
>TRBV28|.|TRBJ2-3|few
CASSGGRSDTQYF
TGTGCCAGCAGTGGTGGCAGATCGGATACGCAGTATTTT